What follows are 10 T cell receptor beta chains derived from one specimen sequenced in a study of blood T cell dynamics during melanoma immunotherapy. Some clones are missing from TCRdb's copy, which holds only in-frame ones; the method was immunoSEQ multiplex PCR. The sample lists about 14,000 clones; 85% to 90% were seen once. Time point specified: pre-treatment baseline. The source material was blood, sampled from a patient treated with checkpoint blockade. Receptors originate from a human donor with melanoma.

V gene TRBV7-3 combines with J gene TRBJ1-1; the D is unclear. The V gene's germline CDR1 is SGHTA and CDR2 FQGTGA. Trimming removed 5 bases at V and 1 base at J, with 8 bases between. The CDR3 extends over 13 amino acids. The CDR3 sequence is CASSQTRNTEAFF. Written as DNA, the CDR3 is TGTGCCAGCAGCCAAACAAGGAACACTGAAGCTTTCTTT.

The genes are TRBV18 and TRBJ1-2, with D possibly being TRBD1 (6 bases). CDR1 is KGHSH, CDR2 LQKENI, per germline. V was trimmed by 3 bases and J by 2 bases, leaving 7 bases between them. This CDR3 is built from 13 residues. The CDR3, as DNA: TGTGCCAGCTCACCGGACAGAAACTATGGCTACACCTTC. Its protein is CASSPDRNYGYTF.

In DNA, the CDR3 is TGTGCCAGCAGCAACGGACAGGGGGGTTACGAGCAGTACTTC. This translates into CASSNGQGGYEQYF. The chain is built from TRBV9 and TRBJ2-7; 10 nucleotides agree with TRBD1. V was clipped by 4 bases and J by 4 bases; unmatched bases: 5. Germline V gene lookup returns CDR1 SGDLS and CDR2 YYNGEE. CDR3 length: 14 residues.

The chain combines TRBV19 with TRBJ2-7; 7 bases match TRBD2. Germline trimming cut 3 bases from V and 2 bases from J; bases unmatched to any gene: 4. Germline-derived CDR1 and CDR2 are LNHDA and SQIVND (reference sequence). The CDR3 is made up of 14 amino acids. CDR3 in amino acids: CASSIGGGAYEQYF. The CDR3 DNA sequence: TGTGCCAGTAGTATCGGCGGGGGAGCCTACGAGCAGTACTTC.

CDR3 sequence: CAISDLFGLGGNTIYF. CDR3 DNA: TGTGCCATCAGTGACCTATTCGGGCTGGGAGGAAACACCATATATTTT. This chain joins TRBV10-3 and TRBJ1-3, with no clear D. The CDR3 spans 16 residues. The V end lost 3 bases, the J end lost 4 bases, and 16 bases lay between the germline ends. Per germline, CDR1 ENHRY and CDR2 SYGVKD.

This rearrangement joins TRBV7-3 to TRBJ2-2; the match to TRBD2 covers 8 bases. Looked up from germline, CDR1 is SGHTA and CDR2 is FQGTGA. The CDR3 has 16 amino acids. V was clipped by 4 bases and J by 4 bases; unmatched bases: 8. The DNA for the CDR3 is TGTGCCAGCAGCTCGGAAGCGGGGGCAGTCACCGGGGAGCTGTTTTTT. It specifies CASSSEAGAVTGELFF.

The rearrangement links TRBV29-1 to TRBJ1-1; tentatively, D is TRBD1 (5 bases). V was pared by 6 bases and J by 3 bases, with 14 bases between. Looked up from germline, CDR1 is SQVTM and CDR2 is ANQGSEA. The CDR3 contains 13 residues. For the CDR3, the DNA is TGCAGCGTCAAACAGCGGGGACACACTGAAGCTTTCTTT. It codes for CSVKQRGHTEAFF.

The chain has TRBV29-1 and TRBJ1-1; 7 bases fit TRBD1. The V gene's germline CDR1 is SQVTM and CDR2 ANQGSEA. The trim removed 5 bases at V and 2 bases at J, leaving 5 bases unmatched. This CDR3 has 13 amino acids. The CDR3 region has the DNA TGCAGCGTTCACGGACAGGTAAACACTGAAGCTTTCTTT. Protein product: CSVHGQVNTEAFF.

The J gene is TRBJ2-1, the V gene TRBV7-9; possible D gene TRBD1, 5 bases. The CDR3 contains 12 residues. The V end was cut by 3 bases, the J end by 10 bases, with 10 bases between. Germline loops: CDR1 SEHNR, CDR2 FQNEAQ (reference sequence). Here the CDR3 reads CASSFRALEQFF. The CDR3 DNA reads TGTGCCAGCAGCTTCAGGGCTTTGGAGCAGTTCTTC.

DNA of the CDR3: TGTGCCAGCAGCGACGCCGGGGGTGAAGCTTTCTTT. Its translation: CASSDAGGEAFF. This chain connects TRBV7-9 to TRBJ1-1; TRBD1 is a possible D gene (5 bases). The V end was cut by 5 bases, the J end by 7 bases, with 11 bases between. This CDR3 is built from 12 residues. The germline V gene has CDR1 SEHNR and CDR2 FQNEAQ (reference sequence).